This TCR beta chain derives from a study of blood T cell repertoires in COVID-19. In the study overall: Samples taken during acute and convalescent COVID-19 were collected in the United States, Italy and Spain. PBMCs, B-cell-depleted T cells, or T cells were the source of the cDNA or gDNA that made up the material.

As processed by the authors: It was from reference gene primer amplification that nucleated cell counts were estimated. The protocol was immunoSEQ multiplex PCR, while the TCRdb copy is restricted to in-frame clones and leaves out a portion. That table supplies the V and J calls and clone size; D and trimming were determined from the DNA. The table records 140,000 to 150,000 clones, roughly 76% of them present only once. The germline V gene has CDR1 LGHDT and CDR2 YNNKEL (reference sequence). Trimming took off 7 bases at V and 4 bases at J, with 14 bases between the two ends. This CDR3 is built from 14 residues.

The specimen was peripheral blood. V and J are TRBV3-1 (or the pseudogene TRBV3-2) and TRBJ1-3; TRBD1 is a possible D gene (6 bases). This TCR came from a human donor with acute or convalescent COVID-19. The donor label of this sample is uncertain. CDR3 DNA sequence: TGTGCCAGCACCACAGGGAGTACCGGAAACACCATATATTTT. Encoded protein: CASTTGSTGNTIYF.